Below, 24 T cell receptor beta chains from the same sample are listed, as sequenced in a study of human T cells and chemical hapten exposure. One entry per CDR3 protein results from TCRdb running MiXCR on the RACE reads. The sample lists tens of thousands of distinct CDR3 sequences, 11% occurring once. Specified time point: patch test 3, about 24 weeks after DPC sensitization. Treatment meaning: therapeutic diphenylcyclopropenone sensitization with weekly scalp DPC. The source material was whole blood, sampled in connection with sensitization to the hapten diphenylcyclopropenone (DPC). The receptor set was obtained from a woman aged 50 to 65 with alopecia areata. Some clones in this sample may be carry-over from other donors' samples.

This clonotype was counted at least ten times. The chain combines TRBV7-2 with TRBJ2-5, with 7 bases matching TRBD2. The length of the CDR3 is 15 residues. The V segment lost 3 bases and the J segment 2 bases; nucleotides outside the gene matches: 6. The germline gives CDR1 SGHTA, CDR2 FQGNSA. DNA of the CDR3: TGTGCCAGCAGCTTTCAGAGCGGGGCTCAAGAGACCCAGTACTTC. This codes for CASSFQSGAQETQYF.

This sequence joins TRBV11-2 and TRBJ2-7; no reliable D call. The germline V and J ends were trimmed by 0 bases and 0 bases, with 9 bases remaining between them. Germline lookup yields CDR1 SGHAT and CDR2 FQNNGV. There are 15 residues in the CDR3. CDR3 in DNA: TGTGCCAGCAGCTTAGATTGGACCAGCTCCTACGAGCAGTACTTC. Amino acid sequence: CASSLDWTSSYEQYF.

The V and J genes are TRBV6-6 and TRBJ2-2; 8 nucleotides align to TRBD1. CDR1 and CDR2 (germline): MNHNY, SVGAGI (reference sequence). This CDR3 contains 17 residues. Germline trimming cut 2 bases from V and 2 bases from J; bases unmatched to any gene: 7. CDR3 nucleotide sequence: TGTGCCAGCAGTTACCCCGACAGGGGCCTAAACACCGGGGAGCTGTTTTTT. Translated: CASSYPDRGLNTGELFF.

This clonotype was recorded at least ten times. The gene calls are TRBV2 and TRBJ2-7; D is possibly TRBD1 (6 bases). Germline CDR1 is SNHLY and CDR2 is FYNNEI. Trimming removed 8 bases from V and 9 bases from J, with 11 bases in between. This CDR3 contains 10 residues. Here the CDR3 DNA reads TGTGCCAGCCTCGGGACACTGCAGTACTTC. It specifies CASLGTLQYF. The full variable domain, in which reference TRBV2 and TRBJ2-7 provide the parts outside the CDR3, is EPEVTQTPSHQVTQMGQEVILRCVPISNHLYFYWYRQILGQKVEFLVSFYNNEISEKSEIFDDQFSVERPDGSNFTLKIRSTKLEDSAMYFCASLGTLQYFGPGTRLTVT.

In its sample, this clonotype was seen many times. The chain recombines TRBV6-5 with TRBJ1-2; 7 nucleotides align to TRBD1. There are 14 residues in the CDR3. V trimming: 2 bases; J trimming: 4 bases; junction bases outside the gene matches: 4. Per the germline V gene, CDR1 is MNHEY and CDR2 is SVGAGI. Here the CDR3 reads CASSYGDSRYGYTF. The CDR3 coding sequence is TGTGCCAGCAGTTACGGGGACAGTCGCTATGGCTACACCTTC.

This clonotype was counted only a few times. The chain links TRBV9 to TRBJ2-1; 7 nucleotides agree with TRBD1. Germline CDR1 is SGDLS and CDR2 is YYNGEE. The CDR3 loop spans 16 amino acids. Trimming cost V 5 bases and J 1 base; bases outside gene matches: 9. CDR3 sequence reads: CASRRPQGWSYNEQFF. The CDR3, as DNA: TGTGCCAGCAGAAGACCACAGGGGTGGTCCTACAATGAGCAGTTCTTC. Full variable domain (remainder filled in from reference TRBV9 and TRBJ2-1): DSGVTQTPKHLITATGQRVTLRCSPRSGDLSVYWYQQSLDQGLQFLIQYYNGEERAKGNILERFSAQQFPDLHSELNLSSLELGDSALYFCASRRPQGWSYNEQFFGPGTRLTVL.

About this clonotype itself: A much bigger clone sits one base away, suggesting this may be a read error. The V and J genes are TRBV19 and TRBJ2-7; 8 positions match TRBD2. This CDR3 has 16 amino acids. Germline V gene sequence: CDR1 LNHDA, CDR2 SQIVND (reference sequence). CDR3 loop: CTSSPLLRGASYEQYF. CDR3 in DNA: TGTACCAGTAGCCCTCTTTTGCGGGGGGCGAGCTACGAGCAGTACTTC. The variable domain in full, with the rest retrieved from reference TRBV19 and TRBJ2-7, is DGGITQSPKYLFRKEGQNVTLSCEQNLNHDAMYWYRQDPGQGLRLIYYSQIVNDFQKGDIAEGYSVSREKKESFPLTVTSAQKNPTAFYLCTSSPLLRGASYEQYFGPGTRLTVT.

On this clonotype: A read error may account for a junction end that differs from germline. The chain carries TRBV28 and TRBJ2-7, with D uncertain. Germline V gene sequence: CDR1 MDHEN, CDR2 SYDVKM. There are 12 residues in the CDR3. The CDR3 here is CASSLDPGSLDF. CDR3 in DNA: TGTGCCAGCAGTTTGGACCCCGGGTCCCTTGACTTC.

The gene calls are TRBV11-2 and TRBJ1-2; D possibly corresponds to TRBD1 (5 bases). V gave up 0 bases and J gave up 4 bases, with 12 bases separating them. The CDR3 has 15 residues. Germline-derived CDR1 and CDR2 are SGHAT and FQNNGV. CDR3 sequence: CASSLDMIGGYGYTF. The DNA for the CDR3 is TGTGCCAGCAGCTTAGATATGATCGGGGGCTATGGCTACACCTTC.

This clonotype was seen at least ten times. V is TRBV5-6 and J is TRBJ2-1; D remains ambiguous. This CDR3 spans 16 amino acids. The ends were cut back, 0 bases at V and 7 bases at J, with 17 bases in the middle. CDR1 is SGHDT, CDR2 YYEEEE, per germline. The DNA for the CDR3 is TGTGCCAGCAGCTTGGCTCAGAGGAGCCCCTGGAATGAGCAGTTCTTC. Translating gives CASSLAQRSPWNEQFF.

The rearrangement links TRBV5-1 to TRBJ2-7; no definite D call. The V end was cut by 3 bases, the J end by 2 bases, with 12 bases between. Germline V gives CDR1 SGHRS, CDR2 YFSETQ. This CDR3 spans 14 amino acids. For the CDR3, the DNA is TGCGCCAGCAGCTACGAGCAGGTCCCCTACGAGCAGTACTTC. This translates into CASSYEQVPYEQYF.

This clonotype was counted ten times or more. The CDR3 coding sequence is TGTGCCAGTAGCATTCAGGGACAGGGGAGAGGTGGCTACACCTTC. Amino acid sequence: CASSIQGQGRGGYTF. The V call is TRBV19, the J call TRBJ1-2, with TRBD1 identical over 10 bases. V gave up 6 bases and J gave up 7 bases; unmatched junction bases: 11. Germline V gene data show CDR1 as LNHDA and CDR2 as SQIVND (reference sequence). The CDR3 spans 15 residues.

This sequence joins TRBV28 and TRBJ2-1, with D tentatively TRBD1 (5 bases). The germline V gene encodes CDR1 MDHEN and CDR2 SYDVKM. The CDR3 extends over 13 amino acids. V lost 2 bases to trimming and J lost 9 bases, with 11 bases between them. The CDR3 here is CASSLRNGAEQFF. In DNA, the CDR3 is TGTGCCAGCAGTTTAAGGAATGGGGCTGAGCAGTTCTTC.

This clonotype was seen ten or more times. CDR3 DNA sequence: TGCAGCGTGAGCCTCCGGGCTCAAGAGACCCAGTACTTC. Protein sequence: CSVSLRAQETQYF. This chain joins TRBV29-1 and TRBJ2-5; D unclear. V lost 6 bases to trimming and J lost 2 bases, with 13 bases between them. The germline V gene has CDR1 SQVTM and CDR2 ANQGSEA. CDR3 length: 13 amino acids.

This clonotype has ten or more counts. The rearrangement links TRBV18 to TRBJ1-4; 8 bases fit TRBD1. CDR3 size: 14 residues. Trimming at V came to 6 bases and at J to 8 bases, leaving 8 bases not matched to a gene. The germline CDR1 and CDR2 sequences are KGHSH and LQKENI. The CDR3 region is CASSQGAETEKLFF. The CDR3 bases are TGTGCCAGCTCGCAGGGGGCCGAGACGGAAAAACTGTTTTTT.

Note on this clonotype: Sequence at one end of the junction differs from germline and may be a read error. This chain uses TRBV18 with TRBJ2-4; D possibly uses TRBD1 or TRBD2 (5 bases each). The CDR3 spans 17 residues. Germline lookup yields CDR1 KGHSH and CDR2 LQKENI. CDR3 sequence (DNA): TGTGCCAGCACACCACCCGTGGCAGGGACAGCCAAAAACATTCAGTACTTC. Protein: CASTPPVAGTAKNIQYF.

J is TRBJ1-1 and V is TRBV5-5; no firm D call. Trimming pared 0 bases from V and 0 bases from J, leaving 6 bases between. This CDR3 has 14 amino acids. The V gene's germline CDR1 is SGHKS and CDR2 YYEKEE (reference sequence). CDR3 region: CASSLEFMNTEAFF. The CDR3 bases are TGTGCCAGCAGCTTGGAGTTTATGAACACTGAAGCTTTCTTT.

This clonotype was recorded at least ten times. The gene calls are TRBV5-1 and TRBJ2-3; TRBD2 might be the D (6 bases). Trimming cost V 1 base and J 0 bases, with 12 bases left between them. This CDR3 has 16 residues. The germline gives CDR1 SGHRS, CDR2 YFSETQ. This CDR3 reads CASSLLMGTSTDTQYF. CDR3 nucleotide sequence: TGCGCCAGCAGCTTGTTGATGGGGACTAGCACAGATACGCAGTATTTT. Full variable domain (outside the CDR3, taken from reference TRBV5-1 and TRBJ2-3): KAGVTQTPRYLIKTRGQQVTLSCSPISGHRSVSWYQQTPGQGLQFLFEYFSETQRNKGNFPGRFSGRQFSNSRSEMNVSTLELGDSALYLCASSLLMGTSTDTQYFGPGTRLTVL.

This clonotype is a singleton in its sample. A much larger clone differs by one base, so this may be a read error. V and J are TRBV12-3 or TRBV12-4 and TRBJ2-3; D unresolved. The assigned J gene may be wrong: the sequence end matches TRBJ1-5 better. The CDR3 covers 12 residues. In nucleotides, the CDR3 is TGTGCCAGCAGTTTAAGTAGCGGCCCGCAGCATTTT. It is translated as CASSLSSGPQHF.

The sample holds a few counts of this clonotype. The CDR3 nucleotides read TGCAGCGCCCCCGACCGGGGTCCTAGCACAGATACGCAGTATTTT. Translating it yields CSAPDRGPSTDTQYF. The chain is built from TRBV29-1 and TRBJ2-3, with TRBD2 as a possible D gene (5 bases). The CDR3 is 15 residues long. The V end was cut by 7 bases, the J end by 0 bases, with 17 bases between. The germline V gene has CDR1 SQVTM and CDR2 ANQGSEA.

This clonotype has just a few counts. V gene TRBV25-1 combines with J gene TRBJ2-3; D is perhaps TRBD1 (5 bases). Germline V lookup: CDR1 MGHDK, CDR2 SYGVNS. There are 15 residues in the CDR3. The germline V and J ends were trimmed by 2 bases and 4 bases, with 13 bases remaining between them. CDR3 in DNA: TGTGCCAGCAGTGAAATCACGCAGGGCGCAGATACGCAGTATTTT. Its translation is CASSEITQGADTQYF.

This chain's CDR3 is CASMGRRGVPGELFF. The CDR3 DNA reads as TGTGCCAGCATGGGTCGGCGTGGGGTTCCCGGGGAGCTGTTTTTT. The chain joins TRBV3-1 to TRBJ2-2; D uncertain. Between the trimmed V and J ends, which lost 7 bases and 6 bases, there was a span of 18 bases. The CDR3 is made up of 15 amino acids. Germline V gene sequence: CDR1 LGHDT, CDR2 YNNKEL (reference sequence).

This clonotype was observed a handful of times. The rearrangement joins TRBV7-9 to TRBJ2-7; 7 bases match TRBD2. After removal of 5 bases from V and 2 bases from J, the junction contained 9 bases not matched to a gene. CDR3 length: 15 amino acids. The V gene's germline CDR1 is SEHNR and CDR2 FQNEAQ (reference sequence). CDR3 protein: CASSLRRGTPYEQYF. For the CDR3, the DNA is TGTGCCAGCAGCCTCCGGCGGGGGACTCCCTACGAGCAGTACTTC.

The rearrangement joins TRBV6-6 to TRBJ2-5, with 7 positions matching TRBD2. The germline V gene encodes CDR1 MNHNY and CDR2 SVGAGI (reference sequence). Germline trimming cut 10 bases from V and 3 bases from J; bases unmatched to any gene: 11. This CDR3 is 14 amino acids long. CDR3 nucleotide sequence: TGTGCCACCAGGCTAGCGGAAGCAAAAGAGACCCAGTACTTC. Its translation is CATRLAEAKETQYF.